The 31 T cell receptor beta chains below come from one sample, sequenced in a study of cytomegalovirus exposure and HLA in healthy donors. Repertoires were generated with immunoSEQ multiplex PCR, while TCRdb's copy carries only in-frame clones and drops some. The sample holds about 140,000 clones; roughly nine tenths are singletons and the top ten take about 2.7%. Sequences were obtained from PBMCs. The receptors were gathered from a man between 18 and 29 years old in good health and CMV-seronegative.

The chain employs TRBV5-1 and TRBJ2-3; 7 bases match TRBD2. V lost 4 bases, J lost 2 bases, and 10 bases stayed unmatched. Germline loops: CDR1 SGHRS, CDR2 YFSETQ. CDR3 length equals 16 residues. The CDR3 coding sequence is TGCGCCAGCAGCCCCGAATGGGGGGGGACCACAGATACGCAGTATTTT. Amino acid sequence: CASSPEWGGTTDTQYF.

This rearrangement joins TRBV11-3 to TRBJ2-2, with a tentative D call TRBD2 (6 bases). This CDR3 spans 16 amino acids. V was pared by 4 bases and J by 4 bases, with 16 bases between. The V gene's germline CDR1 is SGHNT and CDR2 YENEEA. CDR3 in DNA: TGTGCCAGCAGCTCCGGAACCGCGCGGGGCACCGGGGAGCTGTTTTTT. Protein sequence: CASSSGTARGTGELFF. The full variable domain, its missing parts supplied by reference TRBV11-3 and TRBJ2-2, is EAGVVQSPRYKIIEKKQPVAFWCNPISGHNTLYWYLQNLGQGPELLIRYENEEAVDDSQLPKDRFSAERLKGVDSTLKIQPAELGDSAVYLCASSSGTARGTGELFFGEGSRLTVL.

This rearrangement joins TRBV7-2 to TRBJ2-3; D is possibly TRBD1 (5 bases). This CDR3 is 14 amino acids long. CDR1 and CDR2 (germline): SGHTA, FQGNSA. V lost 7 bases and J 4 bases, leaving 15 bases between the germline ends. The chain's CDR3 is CASTAGQFPDTQYF. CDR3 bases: TGTGCCAGCACCGCAGGACAATTCCCAGATACGCAGTATTTT.

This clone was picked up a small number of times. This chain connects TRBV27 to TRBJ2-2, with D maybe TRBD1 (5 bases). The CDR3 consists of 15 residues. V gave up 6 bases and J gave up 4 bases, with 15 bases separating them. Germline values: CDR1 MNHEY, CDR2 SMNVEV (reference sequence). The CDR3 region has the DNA TGTGCCAGCAGCGGACACCTCGTTCCCACCGGGGAGCTGTTTTTT. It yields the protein CASSGHLVPTGELFF.

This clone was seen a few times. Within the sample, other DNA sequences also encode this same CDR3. The CDR3 spells CASSVSGSGEQYF. As DNA, the CDR3 is TGTGCCAGCAGCGTATCCGGGAGTGGGGAGCAGTACTTC. The chain employs TRBV9 and TRBJ2-7; D possibly corresponds to TRBD2 (6 bases). The germline CDR1 and CDR2 sequences are SGDLS and YYNGEE. This CDR3 has 13 residues. V dropped 1 base and J dropped 7 bases, with 12 bases sitting between them.

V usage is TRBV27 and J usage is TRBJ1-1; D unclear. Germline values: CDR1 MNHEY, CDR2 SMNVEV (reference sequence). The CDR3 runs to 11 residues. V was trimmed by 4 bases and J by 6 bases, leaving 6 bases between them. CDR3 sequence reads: CASSSGPEAFF. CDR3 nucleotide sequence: TGTGCCAGCAGTTCTGGCCCTGAAGCTTTCTTT.

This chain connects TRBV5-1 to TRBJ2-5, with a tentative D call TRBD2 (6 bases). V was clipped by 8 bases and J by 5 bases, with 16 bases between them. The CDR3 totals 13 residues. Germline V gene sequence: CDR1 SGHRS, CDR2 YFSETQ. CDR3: CASTPEGRETQYF. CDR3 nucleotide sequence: TGCGCCAGTACCCCGGAGGGACGCGAGACCCAGTACTTC. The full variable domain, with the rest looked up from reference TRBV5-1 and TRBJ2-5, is KAGVTQTPRYLIKTRGQQVTLSCSPISGHRSVSWYQQTPGQGLQFLFEYFSETQRNKGNFPGRFSGRQFSNSRSEMNVSTLELGDSALYLCASTPEGRETQYFGPGTRLLVL.

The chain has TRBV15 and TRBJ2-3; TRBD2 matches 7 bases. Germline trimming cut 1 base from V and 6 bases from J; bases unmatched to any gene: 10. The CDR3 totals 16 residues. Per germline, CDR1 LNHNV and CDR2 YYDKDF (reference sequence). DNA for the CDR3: TGTGCCACCAGCAGAGGTGGGGGTTTGCGGGGGGATACGCAGTATTTT. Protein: CATSRGGGLRGDTQYF.

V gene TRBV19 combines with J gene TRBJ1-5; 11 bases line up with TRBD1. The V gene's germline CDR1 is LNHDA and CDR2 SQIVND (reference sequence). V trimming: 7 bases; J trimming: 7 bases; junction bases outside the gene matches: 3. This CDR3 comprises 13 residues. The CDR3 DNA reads TGTGCCAGTATCGGACAGGGGGCCCAGCCCCAGCATTTT. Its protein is CASIGQGAQPQHF.

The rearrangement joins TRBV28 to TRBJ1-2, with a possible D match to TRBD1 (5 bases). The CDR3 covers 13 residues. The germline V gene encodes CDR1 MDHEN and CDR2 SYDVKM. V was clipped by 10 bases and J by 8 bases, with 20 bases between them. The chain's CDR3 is CAIYTTETSGYTF. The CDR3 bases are TGTGCCATCTATACGACAGAAACGAGCGGCTACACCTTC.

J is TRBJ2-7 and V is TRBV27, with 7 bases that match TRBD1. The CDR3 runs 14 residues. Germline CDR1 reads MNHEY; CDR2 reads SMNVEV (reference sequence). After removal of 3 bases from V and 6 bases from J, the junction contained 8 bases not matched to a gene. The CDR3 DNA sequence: TGTGCCAGCAGTTTTACGCGACAGGGTGCCGAGCAGTACTTC. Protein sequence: CASSFTRQGAEQYF.

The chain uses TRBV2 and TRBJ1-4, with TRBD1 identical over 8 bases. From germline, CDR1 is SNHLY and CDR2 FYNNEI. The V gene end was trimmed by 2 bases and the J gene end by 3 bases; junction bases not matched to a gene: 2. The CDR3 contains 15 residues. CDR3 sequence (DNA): TGTGCCAGCAGTGAAAAGGGACAGGCTAATGAAAAACTGTTTTTT. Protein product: CASSEKGQANEKLFF.

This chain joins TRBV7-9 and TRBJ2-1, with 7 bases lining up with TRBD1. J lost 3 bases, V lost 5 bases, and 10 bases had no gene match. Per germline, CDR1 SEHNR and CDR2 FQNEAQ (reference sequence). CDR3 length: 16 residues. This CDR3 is CASSTLTGVIYNEQFF. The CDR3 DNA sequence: TGTGCCAGCAGCACCCTTACAGGGGTAATCTACAATGAGCAGTTCTTC.

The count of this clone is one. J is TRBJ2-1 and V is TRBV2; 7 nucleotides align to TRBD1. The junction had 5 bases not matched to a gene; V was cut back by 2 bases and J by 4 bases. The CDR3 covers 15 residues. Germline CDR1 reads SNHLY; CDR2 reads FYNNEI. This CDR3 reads CASSERGQGYNEQFF. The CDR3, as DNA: TGTGCCAGCAGTGAAAGGGGGCAGGGTTACAATGAGCAGTTCTTC.

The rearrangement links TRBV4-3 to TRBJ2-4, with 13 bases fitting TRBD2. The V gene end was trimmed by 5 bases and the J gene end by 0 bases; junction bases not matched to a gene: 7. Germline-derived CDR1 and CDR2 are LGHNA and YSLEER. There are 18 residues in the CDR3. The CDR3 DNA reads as TGCGCCAGCAGCTACGGGACTAGCGGGACCCTAGCCAAAAACATTCAGTACTTC. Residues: CASSYGTSGTLAKNIQYF.

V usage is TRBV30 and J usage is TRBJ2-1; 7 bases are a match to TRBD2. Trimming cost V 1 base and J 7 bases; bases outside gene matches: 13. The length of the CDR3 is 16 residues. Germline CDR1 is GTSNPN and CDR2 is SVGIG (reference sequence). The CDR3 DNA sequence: TGTGCCTGGAGTGGGGGGGGTTACGGGAGCTTTAATGAGCAGTTCTTC. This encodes CAWSGGGYGSFNEQFF.

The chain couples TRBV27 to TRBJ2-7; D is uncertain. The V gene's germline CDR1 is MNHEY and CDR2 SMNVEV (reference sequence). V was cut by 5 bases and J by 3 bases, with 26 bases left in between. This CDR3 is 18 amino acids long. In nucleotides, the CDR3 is TGTGCCAGCAGTCCTTATCTTGGGTGGCGGCAGATGGACTACGAGCAGTACTTC. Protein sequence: CASSPYLGWRQMDYEQYF.

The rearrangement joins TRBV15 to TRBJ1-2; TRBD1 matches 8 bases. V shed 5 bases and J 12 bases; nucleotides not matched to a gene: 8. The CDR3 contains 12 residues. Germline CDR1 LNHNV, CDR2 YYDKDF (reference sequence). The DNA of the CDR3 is TGTGCCACCAGCTATGACAGGGGCCCTCACACCTTC. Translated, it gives CATSYDRGPHTF.

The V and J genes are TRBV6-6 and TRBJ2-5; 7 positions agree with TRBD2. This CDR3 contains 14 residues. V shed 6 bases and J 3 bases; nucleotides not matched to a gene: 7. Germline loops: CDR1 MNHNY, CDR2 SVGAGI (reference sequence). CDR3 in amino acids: CASSLRAGKETQYF. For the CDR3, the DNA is TGTGCCAGCAGCCTCCGAGCGGGGAAAGAGACCCAGTACTTC.

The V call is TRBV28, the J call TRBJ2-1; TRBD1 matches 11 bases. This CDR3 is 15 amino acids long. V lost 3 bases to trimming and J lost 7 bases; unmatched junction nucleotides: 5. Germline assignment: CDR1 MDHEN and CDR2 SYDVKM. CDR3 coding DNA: TGTGCCAGCAGTTTCTGGACAGGGGGCGTGAATGAGCAGTTCTTC. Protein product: CASSFWTGGVNEQFF.

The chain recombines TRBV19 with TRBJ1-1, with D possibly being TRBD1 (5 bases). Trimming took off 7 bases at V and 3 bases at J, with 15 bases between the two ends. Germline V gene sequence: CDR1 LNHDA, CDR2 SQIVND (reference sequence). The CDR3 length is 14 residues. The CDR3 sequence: CASTDEGVYTEAFF. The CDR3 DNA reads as TGTGCCAGTACCGACGAAGGGGTTTACACTGAAGCTTTCTTT.

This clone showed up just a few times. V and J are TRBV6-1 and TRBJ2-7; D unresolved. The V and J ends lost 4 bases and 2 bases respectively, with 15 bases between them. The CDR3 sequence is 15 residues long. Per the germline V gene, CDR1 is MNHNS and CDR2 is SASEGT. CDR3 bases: TGTGCCAGCAGTGGGTCTGGCGGCGCAGCCTACGAGCAGTACTTC. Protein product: CASSGSGGAAYEQYF.

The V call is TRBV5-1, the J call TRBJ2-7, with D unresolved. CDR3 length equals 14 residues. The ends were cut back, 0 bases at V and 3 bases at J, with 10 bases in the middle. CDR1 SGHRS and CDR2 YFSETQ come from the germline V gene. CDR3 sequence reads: CASSLVPQSYEQYF. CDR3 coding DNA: TGCGCCAGCAGCTTGGTCCCACAGAGCTACGAGCAGTACTTC.

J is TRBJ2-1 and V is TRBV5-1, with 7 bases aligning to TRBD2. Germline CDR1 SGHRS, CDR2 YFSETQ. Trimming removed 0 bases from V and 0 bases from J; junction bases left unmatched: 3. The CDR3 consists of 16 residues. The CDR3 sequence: CASSLGEGISYNEQFF. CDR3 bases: TGCGCCAGCAGCTTGGGGGAGGGGATCTCCTACAATGAGCAGTTCTTC.

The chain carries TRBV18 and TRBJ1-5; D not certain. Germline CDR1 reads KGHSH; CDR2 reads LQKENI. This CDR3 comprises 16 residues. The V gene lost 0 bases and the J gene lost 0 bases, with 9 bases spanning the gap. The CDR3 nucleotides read TGTGCCAGCTCACCACCTCCGAGTCTTAGCAATCAGCCCCAGCATTTT. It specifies CASSPPPSLSNQPQHF.

The CDR3 here is CASSFYRDRAFF. As DNA, the CDR3 is TGTGCCAGCAGTTTCTACAGGGATCGGGCTTTCTTT. V usage is TRBV13 and J usage is TRBJ1-1; D is perhaps TRBD1 (6 bases). Per germline, CDR1 PRHDT and CDR2 FYEKMQ (reference sequence). The CDR3 sequence is 12 residues long. V lost 6 bases and J lost 11, with 16 bases in between.

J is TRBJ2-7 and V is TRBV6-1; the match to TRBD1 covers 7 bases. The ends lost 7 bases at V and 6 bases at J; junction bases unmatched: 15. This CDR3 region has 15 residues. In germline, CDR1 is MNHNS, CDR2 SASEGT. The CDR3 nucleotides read TGTGCCAGCAAAACAGGGGACAGACTTTCCGTCGAGCAGTACTTC. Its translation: CASKTGDRLSVEQYF.

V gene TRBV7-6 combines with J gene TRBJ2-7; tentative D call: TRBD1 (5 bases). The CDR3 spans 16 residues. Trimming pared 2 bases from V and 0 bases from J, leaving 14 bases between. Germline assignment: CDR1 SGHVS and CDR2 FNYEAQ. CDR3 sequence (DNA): TGTGCCAGCAGCTTAACCCCATCAGGGTTCTCCTACGAGCAGTACTTC. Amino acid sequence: CASSLTPSGFSYEQYF.

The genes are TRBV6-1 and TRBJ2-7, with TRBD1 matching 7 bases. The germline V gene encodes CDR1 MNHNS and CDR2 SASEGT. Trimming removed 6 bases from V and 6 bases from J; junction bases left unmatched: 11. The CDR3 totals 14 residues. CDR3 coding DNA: TGTGCCAGCAGCTTATTTCAGGGGGTGGGCGAGCAGTACTTC. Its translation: CASSLFQGVGEQYF.

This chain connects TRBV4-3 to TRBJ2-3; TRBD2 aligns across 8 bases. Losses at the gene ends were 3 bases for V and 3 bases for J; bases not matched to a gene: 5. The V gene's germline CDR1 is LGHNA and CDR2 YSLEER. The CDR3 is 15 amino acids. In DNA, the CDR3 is TGCGCCAGCAGCCAGCGGGGGGCGAGTACAGATACGCAGTATTTT. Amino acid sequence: CASSQRGASTDTQYF.

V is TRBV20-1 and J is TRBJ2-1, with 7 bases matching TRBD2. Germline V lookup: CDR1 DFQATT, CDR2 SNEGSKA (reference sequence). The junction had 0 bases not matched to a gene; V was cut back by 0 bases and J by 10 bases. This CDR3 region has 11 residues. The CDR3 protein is CSARDGGEQFF. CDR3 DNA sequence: TGCAGTGCTAGAGACGGGGGGGAGCAGTTCTTC.